This is a list of T cell receptor beta chains from one sample in a study of human T cells and chemical hapten exposure. TCRdb itself ran the RACE reads through MiXCR, one entry per CDR3 protein. The sample includes 25,000 to 35,000 distinct CDR3 sequences, almost 6% of them seen just once. The sample was whole blood, taken in connection with sensitization to the hapten diphenylcyclopropenone (DPC). The source of these receptors is a man in his thirties or forties with alopecia areata. Some clones in this sample may be carry-over from other donors' samples. Each CDR3 is given with its conserved first and last residue. The D gene is left open where the match is weak. Some rows have no size entry. The others give once, few or many, or a class for an expanded clone.

J gene,clone size,D gene,V gene,CDR3 DNA,CDR3 protein
TRBJ1-5,many,NA,TRBV6-6,TGTGCCAGCAGTTATCAGCCAGGCCTGGCAAATCAGCCCCAGCATTTT,CASSYQPGLANQPQHF
TRBJ1-1,many,NA,TRBV3-1,TGTGCCAGCAGCCAAGATGGGACGGAAAAAGCTTTCTTT,CASSQDGTEKAFF
TRBJ2-7,many,NA,TRBV20-1,TGCAGTGCTAGAGATGATGAGTACGAGCAGTACTTC,CSARDDEYEQYF
TRBJ1-2,many,NA,TRBV5-4,TGTGCCAGCAGCTTGGAGAAGGGACACTATGGCTACACCTTC,CASSLEKGHYGYTF
TRBJ1-1,many,NA,TRBV27,TGTGCCAGCAGTTTATTAGGGGGAGGTACTGAAGCTTTCTTT,CASSLLGGGTEAFF
TRBJ1-2,medium-sized,NA,TRBV14,TGTGCCAGCAGCCAAGACGGAGGGGGAGGCTACACCTTC,CASSQDGGGGYTF
TRBJ1-3,many,TRBD1,TRBV27,TGTGCCAGCAGTTTATCGGGACAGGGACTCATATATTTT,CASSLSGQGLIYF
TRBJ2-3,NA,NA,TRBV7-9,TGTGCCAGCCAAGGTGCAGATACGCAGTATTTT,CASQGADTQYF
TRBJ1-1,many,TRBD1,TRBV2,TGTGCCAGCAGGGGGACAGGGAGAGGCACTGAAGCTTTCTTT,CASRGTGRGTEAFF
TRBJ2-1,many,TRBD1,TRBV4-3,TGCGCCAGCAGCCCGGGACAGATAATTTACAATGAGCAGTTCTTC,CASSPGQIIYNEQFF
TRBJ1-6,many,TRBD1,TRBV7-9,TGTGCCAGCAGCCTCGGTACAGGGGGCGGTTCACCCCTCCACTTT,CASSLGTGGGSPLHF
TRBJ2-1,many,TRBD1,TRBV11-2,TGTGCCAGCAGCTTAGGACAGGGGGCTCCCAATGAGCAGTTCTTC,CASSLGQGAPNEQFF
TRBJ1-5,many,NA,TRBV6-1,TGTGCCAGCAGTGAATTCGGCAATCAGCCCCAGCATTTT,CASSEFGNQPQHF
TRBJ2-1,many,NA,TRBV21-1,TGTGCCAGCAGCAAGAGAGTACGGGAGTTCTACAATGAGCAGTTCTTC,CASSKRVREFYNEQFF
TRBJ1-2,many,NA,TRBV29-1,TGCAGCGTAGTCGACAGCGCTAACTATGGCTACACCTTC,CSVVDSANYGYTF
TRBJ1-2,many,NA,TRBV24-1,NA,CATSPSSGQGRANYGYTF
TRBJ2-5,many,TRBD2,TRBV12-3/TRBV12-4,TGTGCCAGCAGTTATTCTAGCGGGGGTGAAGAGACCCAGTACTTC,CASSYSSGGEETQYF